This T cell receptor (beta chain) originates from a study of blood T cell repertoires in COVID-19. Study-wide context: Researchers got acute and convalescent COVID-19 samples from the United States, Italy and Spain.

Sequencing used immunoSEQ multiplex PCR; TCRdb keeps in-frame clones, though not all of them. The sample carries around 150,000 clones, around four fifths recorded once. V was trimmed by 7 bases and J by 0 bases, leaving 17 bases between them. The CDR3 sequence is 16 residues long. Germline lookup yields CDR1 SGHTS and CDR2 YDEGEE. Participants were aged about 18 to 89 years from 20 to 30 US areas. Symptom resolution, clearance, or two negative PCRs marked donors in Cohort 3 as recovered. The clonotype originates from a woman aged 60-75 years who had recovered from COVID-19. V usage is TRBV5-8 and J usage is TRBJ1-5, with D perhaps TRBD1 (5 bases). Material for sequencing was PBMCs or T cells enriched from blood (not recorded which). The CDR3 is CASAVGGGNSNQPQHF. The CDR3 bases are TGTGCCAGCGCGGTCGGGGGAGGGAATAGCAATCAGCCCCAGCATTTT.